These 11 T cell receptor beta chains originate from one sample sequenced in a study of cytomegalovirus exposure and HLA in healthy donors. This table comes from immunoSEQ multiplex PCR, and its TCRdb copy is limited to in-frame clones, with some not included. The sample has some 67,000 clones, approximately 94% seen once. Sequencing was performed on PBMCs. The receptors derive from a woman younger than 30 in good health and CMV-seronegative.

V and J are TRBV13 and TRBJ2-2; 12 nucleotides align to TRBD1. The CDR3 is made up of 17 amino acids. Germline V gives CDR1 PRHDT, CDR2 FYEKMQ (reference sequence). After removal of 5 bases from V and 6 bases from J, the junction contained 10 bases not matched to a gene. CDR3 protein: CASSTRDRGLNAGELFF. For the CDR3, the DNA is TGTGCCAGCAGCACCCGGGACAGGGGGCTAAACGCCGGGGAGCTGTTTTTT. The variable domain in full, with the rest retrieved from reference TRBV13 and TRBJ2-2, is AAGVIQSPRHLIKEKRETATLKCYPIPRHDTVYWYQQGPGQDPQFLISFYEKMQSDKGSIPDRFSAQQFSDYHSELNMSSLELGDSALYFCASSTRDRGLNAGELFFGEGSRLTVL.

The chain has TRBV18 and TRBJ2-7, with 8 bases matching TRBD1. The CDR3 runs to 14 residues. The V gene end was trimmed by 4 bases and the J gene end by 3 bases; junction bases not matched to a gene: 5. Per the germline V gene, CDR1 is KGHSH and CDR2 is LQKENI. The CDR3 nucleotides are TGTGCCAGCTCACGAGGACAGGGAAGCTACGAGCAGTACTTC. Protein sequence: CASSRGQGSYEQYF. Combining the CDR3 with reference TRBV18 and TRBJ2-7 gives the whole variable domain NAGVMQNPRHLVRRRGQEARLRCSPMKGHSHVYWYRQLPEEGLKFMVYLQKENIIDESGMPKERFSAEFPKEGPSILRIQQVVRGDSAAYFCASSRGQGSYEQYFGPGTRLTVT.

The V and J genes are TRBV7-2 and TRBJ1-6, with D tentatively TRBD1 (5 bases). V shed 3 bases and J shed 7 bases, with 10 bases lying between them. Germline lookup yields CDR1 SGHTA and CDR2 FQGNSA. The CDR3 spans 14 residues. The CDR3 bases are TGTGCCAGCAGCTTTACAGGTGGCAATTCACCCCTCCACTTT. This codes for CASSFTGGNSPLHF. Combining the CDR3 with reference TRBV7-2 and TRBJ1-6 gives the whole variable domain GAGVSQSPSNKVTEKGKDVELRCDPISGHTALYWYRQSLGQGLEFLIYFQGNSAPDKSGLPSDRFSAERTGGSVSTLTIQRTQQEDSAVYLCASSFTGGNSPLHFGNGTRLTVT.

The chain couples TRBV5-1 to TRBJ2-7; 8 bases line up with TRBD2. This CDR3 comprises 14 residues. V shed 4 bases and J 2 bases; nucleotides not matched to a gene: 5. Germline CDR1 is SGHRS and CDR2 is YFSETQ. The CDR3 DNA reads TGCGCCAGCAGCCCGAGCGGGAGCCCCTACGAGCAGTACTTC. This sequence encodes CASSPSGSPYEQYF.

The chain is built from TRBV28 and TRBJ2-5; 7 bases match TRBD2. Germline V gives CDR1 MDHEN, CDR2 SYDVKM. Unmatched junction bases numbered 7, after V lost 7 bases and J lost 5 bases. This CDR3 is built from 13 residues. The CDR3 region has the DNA TGTGCCAGCACCTCGGGAGGAGGTGAGACCCAGTACTTC. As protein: CASTSGGGETQYF.

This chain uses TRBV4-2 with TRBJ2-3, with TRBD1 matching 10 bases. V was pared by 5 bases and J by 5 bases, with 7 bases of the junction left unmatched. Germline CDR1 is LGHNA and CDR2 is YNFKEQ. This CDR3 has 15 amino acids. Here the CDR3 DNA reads TGTGCCAGCAGCGTGGGACAGGGGTCCGTAGATACGCAGTATTTT. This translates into CASSVGQGSVDTQYF.

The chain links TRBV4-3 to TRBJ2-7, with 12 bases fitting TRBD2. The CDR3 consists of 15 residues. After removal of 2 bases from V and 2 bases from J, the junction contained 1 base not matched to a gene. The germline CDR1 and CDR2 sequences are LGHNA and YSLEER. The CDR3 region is CASSQLAGGAYEQYF. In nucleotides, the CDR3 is TGCGCCAGCAGCCAACTAGCGGGGGGGGCCTACGAGCAGTACTTC.

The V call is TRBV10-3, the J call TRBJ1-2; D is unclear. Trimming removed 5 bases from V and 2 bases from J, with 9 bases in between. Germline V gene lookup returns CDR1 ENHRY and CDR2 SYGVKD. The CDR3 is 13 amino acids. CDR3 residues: CAISSAENYGYTF. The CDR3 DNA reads TGTGCCATCAGTTCGGCGGAGAACTATGGCTACACCTTC.

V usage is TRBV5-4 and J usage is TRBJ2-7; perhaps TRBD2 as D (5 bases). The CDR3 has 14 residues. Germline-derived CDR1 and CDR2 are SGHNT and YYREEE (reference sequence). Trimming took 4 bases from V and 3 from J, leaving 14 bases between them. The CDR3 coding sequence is TGTGCCAGCAGCCCGGAGTTCGGGAACTACGAGCAGTACTTC. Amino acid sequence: CASSPEFGNYEQYF. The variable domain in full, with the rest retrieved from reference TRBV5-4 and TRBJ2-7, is ETGVTQSPTHLIKTRGQQVTLRCSSQSGHNTVSWYQQALGQGPQFIFQYYREEENGRGNFPPRFSGLQFPNYSSELNVNALELDDSALYLCASSPEFGNYEQYFGPGTRLTVT.

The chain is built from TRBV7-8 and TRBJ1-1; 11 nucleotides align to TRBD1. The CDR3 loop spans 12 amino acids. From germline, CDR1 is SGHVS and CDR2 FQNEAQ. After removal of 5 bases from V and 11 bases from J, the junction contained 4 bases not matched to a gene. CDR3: CASSPGTGGAFF. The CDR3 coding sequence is TGTGCCAGCAGCCCCGGGACAGGGGGTGCTTTCTTT. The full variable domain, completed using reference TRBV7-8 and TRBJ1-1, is GAGVSQSPRYKVAKRGQDVALRCDPISGHVSLFWYQQALGQGPEFLTYFQNEAQLDKSGLPSDRFFAERPEGSVSTLKIQRTQQEDSAVYLCASSPGTGGAFFGQGTRLTVV.

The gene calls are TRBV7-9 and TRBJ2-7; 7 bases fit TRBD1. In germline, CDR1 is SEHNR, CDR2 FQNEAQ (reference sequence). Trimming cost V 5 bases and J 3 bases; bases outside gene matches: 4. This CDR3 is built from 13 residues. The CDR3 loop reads CASSGRTGYEQYF. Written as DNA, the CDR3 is TGTGCCAGCAGCGGTCGGACAGGCTACGAGCAGTACTTC.